This TCR beta chain was captured by sequencing in a study of T cell responses to AZD1222 COVID-19 vaccine (dated by TCRdb to the early 2020s). Context from the whole study: TCR sequencing covered fewer than 250 trial participants: approximately 200 given two doses of AZD1222 and about 26 given two doses of MenACWY control vaccine. Enrollment into the trials was organized by age into subgroups of 18-55, 56-69 and 70-plus years, and those subgroups contained roughly 140, 27 and 60 TCR-sequenced participants, respectively.

The CDR3 regions of human TCRbeta chains were subjected to immunosequencing. From the authors' description of their analysis: Repertoire TCRs were matched against a reference library of SARS-CoV-2-specific TCRs generated with the MIRA antigen-specificity platform. Breadth was defined as the fraction of unique TCRs that were SARS-CoV-2-associated, and depth was defined as the fraction of total T cells that were SARS-CoV-2-associated. Each spike-specific TCR was assigned to its reactive spike region and to a CD4 or CD8 class using the MIRA data. Log10-transformed breadth and depth values were compared by one-way ANOVA with Sidak's multiple comparisons tests. The clones in this table, taken by TCRdb from immuneACCESS, are in-frame only. Not every clone is retained; where verified, under half of the shortfall comes from an unresolved V gene, and the cause of the rest is unknown. The V and J calls and clone size are taken from that table; D and trimming were inferred from the DNA. The table for this sample lists roughly 150,000 clones; about 90% of them were counted only once. Of the sample, about 5.9% is held by the ten largest clones.

General study outcomes and caveats: Conclusions about previously exposed vaccinees are limited because only a handful of AZD1222 recipients were SARS-CoV-2 seropositive at baseline. Epitopes outside the regions mutated in the B.1.351 and B.1.1.7 variants were reportedly recognized by nearly half of the unique spike-specific TCRs. Because no samples from the day 14 peak response were available, repertoires could be characterized only after the peak T cell response. CD4 TCRs associated with the vaccine covered the entire spike protein, and the dominant responses were in regions 160-218 and 743-854. Most participants were white British and females outnumbered males, and the authors suggested that clonal diversity may have been underestimated. A significant rise in spike-specific TCR breadth and depth was observed after two AZD1222 doses relative to day 0 and relative to MenACWY recipients. The 56-69-year group was small, and its depth increase did not reach significance, likely because of low power.

The sample's time point label, in plain terms: about 28 days (+/-7) after the second vaccine dose. AZD1222 recipients with second doses at about 4 weeks or about 12 weeks were pooled, because spike-specific TCR depth and breadth did not differ between schedules. Samples from vaccinated people were obtained from the UK trials COV001 and COV002, which included a single-blind randomized controlled phase 2/3 trial of AZD1222 (ChAdOx1 nCoV-19) in healthy adults. For TCRbeta chain sequencing, PBMC samples from trial participants were taken at day 0 and at day 28 after the second dose. This clone has more than one count but fewer than ten. It has no known antigen specificity. No base-level quality is on record; no much larger clone is a single base apart. The CDR3 holds 17 amino acids from the cysteine to the phenylalanine. Only the CDR3 DNA is retained, 51 bases long and in frame from the first base. The germline ends are 20 bases apart after V is trimmed by 3 bases and J by 4 bases. Taken from the germline V gene, the CDR1 and CDR2 loops are SGHDT and YYEEEE.

The input for sequencing was peripheral blood, taken 28 days after the second AZD1222 dose. The V gene is TRBV5-6 and the J gene is TRBJ2-1; a tentative D match to TRBD2 spans 6 bases. This clonotype was sampled from an adult who received the AZD1222 COVID-19 vaccine. CDR3 protein: CASSSLGLPGEYNEQFF. In nucleotide form, the sequence is TGTGCCAGCAGCTCCCTGGGACTTCCAGGAGAGTACAATGAGCAGTTCTTC.